This T cell receptor (beta chain) was observed in a study of CD8+CD57+ T cells in acquired aplastic anemia. Across the study: On average, sorted CD4+ and CD8+ cells gave about 2.9 ug of DNA.

The template used for profiling TCR beta VDJ and CDR3 was genomic DNA. TCRdb used MiXCR to reprocess the reads, holding one entry per CDR3 protein. The sample lists about 160,000 distinct CDR3 sequences, less than 60% seen once, with around 3% in the top ten. The CDR3 contains 17 residues. V gave up 5 bases and J gave up 3 bases; unmatched junction bases: 15. Germline V lookup: CDR1 SGHAT, CDR2 FQNNGV. This clonotype has a handful of counts. Its target is unknown. Study findings and constraints: With respect to CD8+ Simpson's diversity, patients and controls did not differ significantly. Patients and controls shared under 35 CD8+ CDR3 sequences, which appeared highly expressed in patients and within their immunodominant clones.

All sequencing subjects had displayed CD8+CD57+ cell expansion on flow cytometry. There was no therapy given to any patient before the blood sampling took place. The chain carries TRBV11-2 and TRBJ1-1; TRBD1 matches at 7 bases. This clonotype was sampled from a human donor with aplastic anemia. Sequencing was carried out using sorted CD4+, CD8+, or CD8+CD57+ T cells (not recorded which) from PBMCs. The CDR3 DNA is TGTGCCAGCAGCGCCTACCCCGGGACAGTACCCTACACTGAAGCTTTCTTT. Translated, it gives CASSAYPGTVPYTEAFF.